The 16 T cell receptor beta chains below were found in one sample sequenced in a study of T-cell memory formation after mild COVID-19. One entry per CDR3 protein, called by TCRdb with MiXCR from the 5' RACE reads. The profile shows approximately 250,000 distinct CDR3 sequences, 16% of them singletons. The source material was PBMCs or a T cell subset sorted from them (not recorded which). The receptors originated from a man in his late teens or twenties who had mild COVID-19 (a few samples of this study predate the infection). Cell type and time point are not known.

This clonotype was counted only a few times. This sequence joins TRBV5-1 and TRBJ2-1; a weak D match, TRBD2 (6 bases). V was clipped by 6 bases and J by 5 bases, with 15 bases between them. The germline V gene has CDR1 SGHRS and CDR2 YFSETQ. The CDR3 contains 14 residues. Here the CDR3 DNA reads TGCGCCAGCACCGATCCTGGGGGGAACAATGAGCAGTTCTTC. Its protein is CASTDPGGNNEQFF.

The chain carries TRBV7-3 and TRBJ2-7; 9 bases fit TRBD1. The CDR3 is 16 amino acids. Trimming removed 6 bases from V and 5 bases from J; junction bases left unmatched: 14. Germline V gene lookup returns CDR1 SGHTA and CDR2 FQGTGA. The CDR3 DNA sequence: TGTGCCAGCAGAGTAAACCGGACAGGGGTGTGGGACGAGCAGTACGTC. This sequence encodes CASRVNRTGVWDEQYV.

This clonotype came up a few times. V usage is TRBV6-2 or TRBV6-3 and J usage is TRBJ2-4, with unresolved D. Germline V gene data show CDR1 as MNHEY and CDR2 as SVGEGT. This CDR3 is built from 16 residues. Trimming stripped 6 bases from V and 0 bases from J, with 15 bases between. CDR3 in amino acids: CASSLTVTVAKNIQYF. CDR3 nucleotides: TGTGCCAGCAGCCTCACGGTAACTGTAGCCAAAAACATTCAGTACTTC.

This clonotype showed up many times. The V call is TRBV5-1, the J call TRBJ2-2; possible D gene TRBD1, 5 bases. CDR3 length: 13 residues. CDR1 SGHRS and CDR2 YFSETQ come from the germline V gene. Trimming removed 0 bases from V and 6 bases from J, with 6 bases in between. The CDR3 reads CASSLARAGELFF. The CDR3 DNA sequence: TGCGCCAGCAGCTTGGCCAGGGCCGGGGAGCTGTTTTTT. The entire variable domain, with the rest obtained from reference TRBV5-1 and TRBJ2-2, is as follows: KAGVTQTPRYLIKTRGQQVTLSCSPISGHRSVSWYQQTPGQGLQFLFEYFSETQRNKGNFPGRFSGRQFSNSRSEMNVSTLELGDSALYLCASSLARAGELFFGEGSRLTVL.

This clonotype was detected only a few times. The chain couples TRBV6-5 to TRBJ2-7; the D is unclear. The CDR3 has 14 residues. Trimming removed 6 bases at V and 2 bases at J, with 14 bases between. Germline values: CDR1 MNHEY, CDR2 SVGAGI. The CDR3 spells CASRRSRIAYEQYF. The CDR3 DNA follows: TGTGCCAGCAGGAGAAGTAGAATTGCCTACGAGCAGTACTTC.

A few counts support this clonotype. The chain has TRBV10-3 and TRBJ2-7; D is possibly TRBD1 (6 bases). The CDR3 runs to 14 residues. Germline CDR1 and CDR2: ENHRY and SYGVKD. V was trimmed by 0 bases and J by 5 bases, leaving 11 bases between them. CDR3 in amino acids: CAISESKQGHEQYV. CDR3 nucleotide sequence: TGTGCCATCAGTGAGTCGAAACAGGGTCACGAGCAGTACGTC.

The gene calls are TRBV7-9 and TRBJ2-4; unclear D gene. The CDR3 contains 15 residues. Trimming pared 4 bases from V and 5 bases from J, leaving 15 bases between. Germline-derived CDR1 and CDR2 are SEHNR and FQNEAQ (reference sequence). CDR3 coding DNA: TGTGCCAGCAGCTCACCTGATCTAGGAGAAAACATTCAGTACTTC. It translates to CASSSPDLGENIQYF.

This clonotype appeared a few times. As DNA, the CDR3 is TGTGCCACCAGCAGAGATCGACTAGCGGGGGGGCCGTACCAAGAGACCCAGTACTTC. This encodes CATSRDRLAGGPYQETQYF. This chain links TRBV15 with TRBJ2-5; 14 bases are shared with TRBD2. Per germline, CDR1 LNHNV and CDR2 YYDKDF (reference sequence). The trim removed 0 bases at V and 0 bases at J, leaving 6 bases unmatched. CDR3 length equals 19 residues.

The sample holds one count of this clonotype. The chain joins TRBV5-1 to TRBJ2-2; the D gene is possibly TRBD1 (5 bases). The V gene's germline CDR1 is SGHRS and CDR2 YFSETQ. This CDR3 has 15 amino acids. V gave up 4 bases and J gave up 7 bases, with 17 bases separating them. The CDR3 nucleotides are TGCGCCAGCAGCGTCACAGGCGCCCTACGCGGGGAGCTGTTTTTT. This encodes CASSVTGALRGELFF.

V and J are TRBV20-1 and TRBJ1-5; possibly TRBD1 for D (5 bases). Trimming took off 2 bases at V and 6 bases at J, with 8 bases between the two ends. Germline V CDR1 and CDR2: DFQATT, SNEGSKA (reference sequence). This CDR3 spans 12 amino acids. The CDR3 DNA reads as TGCAGTGCTAGATCTGGGGGTCAGCCCCAGCATTTT. As protein: CSARSGGQPQHF.

This chain joins TRBV5-1 and TRBJ1-1; the D gene is possibly TRBD1 (6 bases). The CDR3 length is 15 residues. CDR1 and CDR2 from the germline V gene are SGHRS and YFSETQ. Trimming removed 3 bases from V and 1 base from J, with 13 bases in between. The CDR3 DNA reads as TGCGCCAGCAGCTCCGTGGTCAGGGGGAACACTGAAGCTTTCTTT. This translates into CASSSVVRGNTEAFF.

The chain couples TRBV6-2 or TRBV6-3 to TRBJ1-1, with D hard to call. Trimming took 3 bases from V and 6 from J, leaving 8 bases between them. Germline V gene data show CDR1 as MNHEY and CDR2 as SVGEGT. The CDR3 is 12 residues long. CDR3: CASSYSTSEAFF. DNA of the CDR3: TGTGCCAGCAGTTATTCGACCTCTGAAGCTTTCTTT.

This clonotype was seen only a few times. The chain combines TRBV7-8 with TRBJ2-7; 8 bases are a match to TRBD2. The CDR3 totals 15 residues. The V gene end was trimmed by 5 bases and the J gene end by 0 bases; junction bases not matched to a gene: 6. Germline loops: CDR1 SGHVS, CDR2 FQNEAQ. CDR3 sequence reads: CASSVTGGGSYEQYV. The CDR3 bases are TGTGCCAGCAGCGTTACCGGGGGGGGCTCCTACGAGCAGTACGTC.

V usage is TRBV7-9 and J usage is TRBJ2-7; maybe TRBD1 (6 bases). The CDR3 loop spans 15 amino acids. V was cut by 4 bases and J by 4 bases, with 17 bases left in between. Germline assignment: CDR1 SEHNR and CDR2 FQNEAQ (reference sequence). The CDR3 DNA reads as TGTGCCAGCAGCTGGGCCGGGACAAGGGCTTACGAGCAGTACTTC. As protein: CASSWAGTRAYEQYF.

The rearrangement joins TRBV4-1 to TRBJ1-5; weak D call: TRBD1 (5 bases). The ends were cut back, 0 bases at V and 2 bases at J, with 11 bases in the middle. From germline, CDR1 is MGHRA and CDR2 YSYEKL. CDR3 length: 16 amino acids. This chain's CDR3 is CASSQEETGRNQPQHF. CDR3 nucleotides: TGCGCCAGCAGCCAAGAAGAAACAGGCCGCAATCAGCCCCAGCATTTT.

This clonotype was counted many times. The chain links TRBV12-3 or TRBV12-4 to TRBJ2-1, with 11 bases matching TRBD2. V lost 3 bases to trimming and J lost 9 bases; unmatched junction nucleotides: 7. The CDR3 length is 15 residues. The CDR3 protein is CASSFRLAGLGEQFF. The CDR3 nucleotides are TGTGCCAGCAGTTTCAGACTAGCGGGACTAGGTGAGCAGTTCTTC.